The T cell receptor beta chain described here comes from a study of blood T cell repertoires in COVID-19. Study context: Sample material is recorded as cDNA or gDNA derived from T cells, B-cell-depleted T cells, or PBMCs.

V shed 5 bases and J 5 bases; nucleotides not matched to a gene: 13. Germline V gene sequence: CDR1 LNHNV, CDR2 YYDKDF (reference sequence). CDR3 size: 16 residues. Patients from Seattle were sampled longitudinally, starting during active infection. In the authors' workflow: From reference gene primer amplification, estimates of nucleated cell counts were derived. Sequenced by immunoSEQ multiplex PCR; TCRdb stores in-frame clones only, minus some. The D gene and trimming were derived from the DNA, and the V and J assignments and clone size from that table. The table has roughly 300,000 clones, 80% to 95% seen once.

The chain has TRBV15 and TRBJ2-5; 8 bases are a match to TRBD1. This clonotype originated in a woman in her twenties or thirties with COVID-19, enrolled during active disease. Sequencing was done on a sample of peripheral blood. In DNA, the CDR3 is TGTGCCACCAGCCCAACACTCGGGACAGGTTCGGAGACCCAGTACTTC. It yields the protein CATSPTLGTGSETQYF.